The present TCR beta chain was sequenced within a study of post-analysis software for immune sequencing data. Study-wide points: Significantly decreased normalized Chao1 diversity was recorded for multiple sclerosis patients relative to controls. Pronounced co-clustering by F measure was evident among identically batched samples. A few TRBV segments occurring more often in patients than controls included TRBV5-6, TRBV5-1 and TRBV20-1.

Trimming removed 2 bases from V and 3 bases from J, with 8 bases in between. This CDR3 spans 13 amino acids. Germline V gives CDR1 MNHNS, CDR2 SASEGT. Remarks on this clonotype: Its target is not known.

TCR beta cDNA libraries included unique molecular identifiers. Researchers reported around 510,000 cDNA molecules coming from roughly 1 to 10 million T cells. TCRdb fed the PCR reads into MiXCR, producing one record per CDR3 protein. This sample yields around 440,000 distinct CDR3 sequences, of which 45% are seen a single time; about 12% belongs to the top ten. The TCR sequence derives from a girl under 18 with multiple sclerosis. This chain uses TRBV6-1 with TRBJ2-7; D is unresolved. Sequences were obtained from blood. CDR3 bases: TGTGCCAGCAGTGAAAGGCTGGGCTACGAGCAGTACTTC. This translates into CASSERLGYEQYF.